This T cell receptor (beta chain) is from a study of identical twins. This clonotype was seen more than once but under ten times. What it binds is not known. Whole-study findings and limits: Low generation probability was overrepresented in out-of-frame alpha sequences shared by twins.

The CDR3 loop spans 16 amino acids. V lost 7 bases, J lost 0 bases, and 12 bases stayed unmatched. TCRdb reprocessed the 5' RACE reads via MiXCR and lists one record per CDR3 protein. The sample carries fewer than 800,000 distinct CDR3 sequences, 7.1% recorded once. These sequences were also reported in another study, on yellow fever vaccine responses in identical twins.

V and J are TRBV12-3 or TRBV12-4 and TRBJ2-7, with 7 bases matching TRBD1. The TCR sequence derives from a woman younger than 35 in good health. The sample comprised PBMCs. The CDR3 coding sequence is TGTGCCAGCACCCTGGGACAGCGCCCGATCTCCTACGAGCAGTACTTC. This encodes CASTLGQRPISYEQYF.